This TCR beta chain was captured by sequencing in a study of blood T cell repertoires in COVID-19. This clone was recorded only once. V was pared by 11 bases and J by 1 base, with 14 bases between. CDR3 length: 13 amino acids. The germline CDR1 and CDR2 sequences are ENHRY and SYGVKD. The data were produced by immunoSEQ multiplex PCR, yet TCRdb's version contains in-frame clones alone and is incomplete. The sample contains around 140,000 clones, more than 80% of which appear only once. Specimen: peripheral blood. The receptor was derived from a man in his late teens or twenties with COVID-19, enrolled during active disease. J is TRBJ1-1 and V is TRBV10-3, with no clear D. This CDR3 reads CAVQSRWNTEAFF. In DNA, the CDR3 is TGTGCCGTACAATCTCGATGGAACACTGAAGCTTTCTTT.